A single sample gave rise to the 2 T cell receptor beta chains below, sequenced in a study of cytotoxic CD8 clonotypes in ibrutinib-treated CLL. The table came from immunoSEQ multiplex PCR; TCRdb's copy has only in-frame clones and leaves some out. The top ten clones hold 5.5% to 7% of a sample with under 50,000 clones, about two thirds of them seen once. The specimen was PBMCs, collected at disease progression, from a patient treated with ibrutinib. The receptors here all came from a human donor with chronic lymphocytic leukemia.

The CDR3 region is CASSQDRDRVEQYF. The CDR3 region has the DNA TGTGCCAGCAGCCAAGATCGGGACAGGGTCGAGCAGTACTTC. The V gene is TRBV14, the J gene TRBJ2-7, with TRBD1 identical over 9 bases. CDR1 SGHDN and CDR2 FVKESK come from the germline V gene. Trimming at V came to 0 bases and at J to 6 bases, leaving 3 bases not matched to a gene. The CDR3 runs to 14 residues.

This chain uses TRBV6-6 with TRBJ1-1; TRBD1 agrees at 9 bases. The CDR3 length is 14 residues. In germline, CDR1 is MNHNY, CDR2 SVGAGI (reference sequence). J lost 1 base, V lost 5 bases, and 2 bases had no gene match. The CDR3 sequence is CASSDRGGNTEAFF. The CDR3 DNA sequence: TGTGCCAGCAGTGACAGGGGGGGGAACACTGAAGCTTTCTTT.